The 7 T cell receptor beta chains given below trace back to one sample, sequenced in a study of shared clonotypes between healthy human individuals. Here immunoSEQ multiplex PCR was the method, and the copy in TCRdb shows in-frame clones only, minus some. The repertoire includes about 2 million clones, about 94% of them detected once, and more than 0.9% sits in the top ten. In the naive CD8 group, cells lacked CD45RO and were positively selected for CCR7, so terminally differentiated effector memory CD45RA+ cells were left out. The specimen was naive CD8+ T cells sorted from blood. These receptors were collected from a man aged 18 to 29 in good health.

V usage is TRBV30 and J usage is TRBJ2-1; D gene uncertain. Germline loops: CDR1 GTSNPN, CDR2 SVGIG (reference sequence). Trimming shortened V by 2 bases and J by 7 bases, and 18 bases separated the two germline ends. The CDR3 sequence is 15 residues long. The CDR3 spells CAWSSFATPENEQFF. The CDR3 nucleotides read TGTGCCTGGAGTTCCTTCGCGACTCCAGAGAATGAGCAGTTCTTC.

CDR3 loop: CASSYRAWSYEQYF. DNA for the CDR3: TGTGCCAGTAGTTACAGGGCCTGGTCCTACGAGCAGTACTTC. The chain recombines TRBV19 with TRBJ2-7; weak D call: TRBD1 (6 bases). Germline assignment: CDR1 LNHDA and CDR2 SQIVND (reference sequence). CDR3 size: 14 residues. V was pared by 5 bases and J by 1 base, with 12 bases between.

In its sample, this clone was seen once. The rearrangement joins TRBV6-1 to TRBJ1-3, with D maybe TRBD1 (6 bases). Trimming removed 0 bases at V and 3 bases at J, with 18 bases between. CDR1 and CDR2 from the germline V gene are MNHNS and SASEGT. This CDR3 has 18 residues. As DNA, the CDR3 is TGTGCCAGCAGTGAAGCGAGGGTTTCAGGGGAGAGTGGAAACACCATATATTTT. Translation: CASSEARVSGESGNTIYF.

This clone has a handful of counts. V is TRBV4-1 and J is TRBJ1-2; D is possibly TRBD1 (6 bases). Trimming shortened V by 1 base and J by 7 bases, and 13 bases separated the two germline ends. Germline V gives CDR1 MGHRA, CDR2 YSYEKL. The CDR3 is 14 amino acids. CDR3 protein: CASSQVSEGGGYTF. CDR3 nucleotide sequence: TGCGCCAGCAGCCAAGTCTCGGAAGGGGGTGGCTACACCTTC.

As DNA, the CDR3 is TGCGCCAGCAGCCAAGTAAGGGGGAGGGATGAGCAGTTCTTC. Protein: CASSQVRGRDEQFF. The chain recombines TRBV4-3 with TRBJ2-1; tentative D call: TRBD2 (7 bases). This CDR3 comprises 14 residues. V was clipped by 1 base and J by 8 bases, with 12 bases between them. Germline CDR1 and CDR2: LGHNA and YSLEER.

V gene TRBV4-2 combines with J gene TRBJ2-3, with D hard to call. The CDR3 has 14 residues. Germline V gene data show CDR1 as LGHNA and CDR2 as YNFKEQ. The V end lost 4 bases, the J end lost 3 bases, and 11 bases lay between the germline ends. CDR3: CASSLEPGTDTQYF. The CDR3 region has the DNA TGTGCCAGCAGCCTTGAACCGGGTACAGATACGCAGTATTTT.

J is TRBJ2-3 and V is TRBV15; unclear D gene. CDR1 is LNHNV and CDR2 is YYDKDF in the germline V gene (reference sequence). The CDR3 runs to 16 residues. V was pared by 0 bases and J by 2 bases, with 12 bases between. Here the CDR3 reads CATSRDVGRFTDTQYF. The CDR3 bases are TGTGCCACCAGCAGAGATGTAGGCAGGTTCACAGATACGCAGTATTTT.